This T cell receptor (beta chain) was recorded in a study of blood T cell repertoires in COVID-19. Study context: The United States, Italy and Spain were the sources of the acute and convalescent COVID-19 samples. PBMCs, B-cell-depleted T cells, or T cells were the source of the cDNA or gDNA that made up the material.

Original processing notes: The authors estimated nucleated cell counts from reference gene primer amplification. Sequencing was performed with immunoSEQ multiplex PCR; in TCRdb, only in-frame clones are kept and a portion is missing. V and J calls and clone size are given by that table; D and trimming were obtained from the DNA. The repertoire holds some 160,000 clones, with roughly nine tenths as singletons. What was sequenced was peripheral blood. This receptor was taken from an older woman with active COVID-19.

The CDR3 protein is CASSFGQGPYEQYF. The CDR3, as DNA: TGTGCCAGCAGCTTCGGACAGGGGCCCTACGAGCAGTACTTC. The chain couples TRBV7-2 to TRBJ2-7; 9 bases match TRBD1. V trimming: 3 bases; J trimming: 2 bases; junction bases outside the gene matches: 2. From germline, CDR1 is SGHTA and CDR2 FQGNSA. The CDR3 runs 14 residues.